The present entry profiles one T cell receptor beta chain with its context. The data were taken from a study of T cells in localized non-small cell lung cancer. Looked up from germline, CDR1 is MNHEY and CDR2 is SVGAGI. This CDR3 is built from 12 residues. V shed 4 bases and J shed 8 bases, with 8 bases lying between them. Sequencing was performed with immunoSEQ multiplex PCR; in TCRdb, only in-frame clones are kept and a portion is missing. In the table there are just under 20,000 clones, around 83% of which are singletons. The chain is built from TRBV6-5 and TRBJ2-2; weak D call: TRBD2 (5 bases). The clonotype comes from a man aged 35-69 years with stage I lung adenocarcinoma. The starting material was peripheral blood, obtained before any cancer treatment. Here the CDR3 DNA reads TGTGCCAGCAGTTTCCCGGGGGGGGAGCTGTTTTTT. It yields the protein CASSFPGGELFF.